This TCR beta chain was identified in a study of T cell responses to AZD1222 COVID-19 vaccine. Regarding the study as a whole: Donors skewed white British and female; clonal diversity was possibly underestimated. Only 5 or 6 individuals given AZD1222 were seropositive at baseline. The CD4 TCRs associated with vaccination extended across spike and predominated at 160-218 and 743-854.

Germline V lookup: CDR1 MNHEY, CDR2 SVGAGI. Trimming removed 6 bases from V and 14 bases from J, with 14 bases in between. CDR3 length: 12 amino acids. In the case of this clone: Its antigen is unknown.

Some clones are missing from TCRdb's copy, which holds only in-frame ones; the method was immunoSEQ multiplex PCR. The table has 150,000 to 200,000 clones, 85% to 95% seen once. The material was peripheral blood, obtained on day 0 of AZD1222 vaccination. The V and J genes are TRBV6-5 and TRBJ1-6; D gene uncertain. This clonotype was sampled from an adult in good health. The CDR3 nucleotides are TGTGCCAGCAGGGCGGGTTCTACGGCCCTCCACTTT. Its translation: CASRAGSTALHF.